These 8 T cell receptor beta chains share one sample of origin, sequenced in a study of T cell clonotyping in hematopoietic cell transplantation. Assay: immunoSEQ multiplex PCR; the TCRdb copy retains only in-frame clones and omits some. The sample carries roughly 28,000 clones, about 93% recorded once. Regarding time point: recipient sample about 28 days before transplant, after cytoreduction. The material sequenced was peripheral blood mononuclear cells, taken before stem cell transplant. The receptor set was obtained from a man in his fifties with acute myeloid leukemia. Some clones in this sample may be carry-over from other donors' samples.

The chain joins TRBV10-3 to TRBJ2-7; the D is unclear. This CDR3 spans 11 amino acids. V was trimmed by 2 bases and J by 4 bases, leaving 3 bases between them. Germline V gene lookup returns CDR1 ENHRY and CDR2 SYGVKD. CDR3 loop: CAISEGYEQYF. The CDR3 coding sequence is TGTGCCATCAGTGAGGGGTACGAGCAGTACTTC.

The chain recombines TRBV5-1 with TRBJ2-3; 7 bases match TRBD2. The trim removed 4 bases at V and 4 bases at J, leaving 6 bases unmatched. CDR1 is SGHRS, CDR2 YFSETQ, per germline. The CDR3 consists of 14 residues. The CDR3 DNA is TGCGCCAGCAGCCCTACGACTAGCTCAGATACGCAGTATTTT. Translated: CASSPTTSSDTQYF.

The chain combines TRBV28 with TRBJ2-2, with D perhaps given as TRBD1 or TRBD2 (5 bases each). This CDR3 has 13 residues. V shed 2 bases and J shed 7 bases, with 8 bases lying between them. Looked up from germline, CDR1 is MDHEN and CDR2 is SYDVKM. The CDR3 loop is CASSLGTNGELFF. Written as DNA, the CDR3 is TGTGCCAGCAGTTTAGGGACGAACGGGGAGCTGTTTTTT.

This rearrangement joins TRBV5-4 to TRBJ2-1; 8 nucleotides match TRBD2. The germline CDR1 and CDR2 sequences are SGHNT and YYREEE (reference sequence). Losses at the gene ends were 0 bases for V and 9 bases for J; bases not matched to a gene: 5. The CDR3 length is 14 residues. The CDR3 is CASSLVGLEIEQFF. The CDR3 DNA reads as TGTGCCAGCAGCTTGGTGGGACTAGAGATTGAGCAGTTCTTC.

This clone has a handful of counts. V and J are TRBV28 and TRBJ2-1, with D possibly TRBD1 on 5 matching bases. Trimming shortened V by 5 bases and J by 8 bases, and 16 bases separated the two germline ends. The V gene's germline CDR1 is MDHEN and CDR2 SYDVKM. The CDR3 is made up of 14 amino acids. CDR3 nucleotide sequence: TGTGCCAGCAGTCCGGACATACAATACGATGAGCAGTTCTTC. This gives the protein CASSPDIQYDEQFF.

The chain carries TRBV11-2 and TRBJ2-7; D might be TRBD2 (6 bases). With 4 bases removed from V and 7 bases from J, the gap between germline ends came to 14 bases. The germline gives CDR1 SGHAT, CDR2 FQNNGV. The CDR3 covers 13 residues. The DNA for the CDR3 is TGTGCCAGCAGCTACCGGGACTGGGTAGAGCAGTACTTC. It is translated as CASSYRDWVEQYF.

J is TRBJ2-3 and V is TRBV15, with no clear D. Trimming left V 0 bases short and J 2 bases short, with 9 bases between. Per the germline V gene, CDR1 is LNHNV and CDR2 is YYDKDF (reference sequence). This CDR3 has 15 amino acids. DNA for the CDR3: TGTGCCACCAGCAGAGATAGAACTACCACAGATACGCAGTATTTT. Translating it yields CATSRDRTTTDTQYF.

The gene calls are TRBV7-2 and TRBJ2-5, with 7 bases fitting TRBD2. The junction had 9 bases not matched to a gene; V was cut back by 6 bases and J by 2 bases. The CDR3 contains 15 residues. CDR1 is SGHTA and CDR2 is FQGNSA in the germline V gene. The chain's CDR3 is CASSRSAGEQETQYF. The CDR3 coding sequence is TGTGCCAGCAGTAGATCGGCGGGGGAGCAAGAGACCCAGTACTTC.